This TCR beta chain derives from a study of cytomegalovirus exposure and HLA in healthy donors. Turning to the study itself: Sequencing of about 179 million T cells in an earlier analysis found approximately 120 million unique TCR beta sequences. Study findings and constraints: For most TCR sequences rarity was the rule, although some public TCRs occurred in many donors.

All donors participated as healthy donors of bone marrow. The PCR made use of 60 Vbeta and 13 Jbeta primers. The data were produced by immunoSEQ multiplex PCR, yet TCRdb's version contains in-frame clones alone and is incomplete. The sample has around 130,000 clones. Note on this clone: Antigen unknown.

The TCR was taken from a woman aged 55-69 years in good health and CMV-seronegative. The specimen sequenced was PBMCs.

Here the CDR3 reads CASSRTSGKLLRNEQFF. Written as DNA, the CDR3 is TGTGCCAGTTCGCGTACTAGCGGTAAACTCCTCAGGAATGAGCAGTTCTTC. The rearrangement links TRBV19 to TRBJ2-1; TRBD2 matches at 8 bases. CDR1 and CDR2 from the germline V gene are LNHDA and SQIVND (reference sequence). This CDR3 has 17 residues. Trimming took 8 bases from V and 7 from J; bases not matched to a gene: 19.